A single sample gave rise to the 12 T cell receptor beta chains below, sequenced in a study of CD8 T cells in ankylosing spondylitis. Findings and limits, study-wide: What seemed typical of ankylosing spondylitis blood was a TCR beta motif built from fewer than ten highly homologous variants.

In TCRdb, the 5' RACE reads were re-called with MiXCR into one record per CDR3 protein. The sample holds about 510,000 distinct CDR3 sequences, approximately 5.3% seen once. Their target antigens are unknown. The sample consisted of blood, either unsorted or a sorted T cell fraction (not recorded which). These receptors all come from a male donor with ankylosing spondylitis.

CDR3 amino acids: CASSVRPSGDGYTF. Here the CDR3 DNA reads TGTGCCAGCTCAGTTAGACCTTCAGGCGATGGCTACACCTTC. The chain uses TRBV18 and TRBJ1-2; D is undetermined. This CDR3 is 14 amino acids long. Trimming removed 5 bases from V and 6 bases from J, with 16 bases in between. Germline values: CDR1 KGHSH, CDR2 LQKENI.

In this sample, this clonotype turned up many times. V gene TRBV28 combines with J gene TRBJ2-5; TRBD1 is a possible D gene (5 bases). The CDR3 is 12 amino acids. Germline CDR1 MDHEN, CDR2 SYDVKM. Trimming shortened V by 6 bases and J by 14 bases, and 19 bases separated the two germline ends. The CDR3 sequence is CASRTAMGRPYF. The CDR3, as DNA: TGTGCCAGCAGGACTGCAATGGGGCGGCCCTACTTC. Combining the CDR3 with reference TRBV28 and TRBJ2-5 gives the whole variable domain DVKVTQSSRYLVKRTGEKVFLECVQDMDHENMFWYRQDPGLGLRLIYFSYDVKMKEKGDIPEGYSVSREKKERFSLILESASTNQTSMYLCASRTAMGRPYFGPGTRLLVL.

At least ten counts were recorded for this clonotype. The junction differs from germline at one of its ends, possibly a read error. The chain combines TRBV20-1 with TRBJ1-6; D is undetermined. CDR3 size: 12 residues. Germline-derived CDR1 and CDR2 are DFQATT and SNEGSKA (reference sequence). The CDR3 region is CSATAGNSPLHF. The CDR3 DNA follows: TGCAGCGCTACAGCGGGGAATTCACCCCTCCACTTT.

This clonotype turned up a few times. This rearrangement joins TRBV27 to TRBJ2-1, with D possibly being TRBD2 (6 bases). This CDR3 region has 16 residues. Germline loops: CDR1 MNHEY, CDR2 SMNVEV (reference sequence). Trimming stripped 3 bases from V and 6 bases from J, with 18 bases between. The CDR3 is CASSFLADIPSNEQFF. The CDR3 DNA reads as TGTGCCAGCAGTTTTTTAGCGGATATACCATCCAATGAGCAGTTCTTC.

This clonotype was detected ten times or more. This sequence joins TRBV24-1 and TRBJ2-1, with 8 positions matching TRBD1. J was trimmed by 2 bases and V by 5 bases; bases with no gene match: 4. The CDR3 consists of 15 residues. Germline CDR1 reads KGHDR; CDR2 reads SFDVKD. CDR3 in DNA: TGTGCCACCAGTGCCGGGACAGGTACCTACAATGAGCAGTTCTTC. Translation gives CATSAGTGTYNEQFF.

There are many counts of this clonotype. V and J are TRBV4-2 and TRBJ2-7; tentative D call: TRBD2 (5 bases). This CDR3 region has 13 residues. V was pared by 5 bases and J by 3 bases, with 11 bases between. CDR1 is LGHNA and CDR2 is YNFKEQ in the germline V gene. CDR3 in amino acids: CASSWGEFYEQYF. The DNA for the CDR3 is TGTGCCAGCAGCTGGGGAGAGTTCTACGAGCAGTACTTC.

This clonotype was counted at least ten times. The genes are TRBV7-8 and TRBJ2-5; possibly TRBD1 for D (6 bases). In germline, CDR1 is SGHVS, CDR2 FQNEAQ. The CDR3 runs 16 residues. V gave up 5 bases and J gave up 0 bases, with 16 bases separating them. CDR3 region: CASSPDSPRYQETQYF. Written as DNA, the CDR3 is TGTGCCAGCAGCCCGGACAGCCCCCGGTACCAAGAGACCCAGTACTTC.

This clonotype showed up many times. CDR3 coding DNA: TGCAGTGCCCCCACCCGGGACCTCCAAGAGACCCAGTACTTC. As protein: CSAPTRDLQETQYF. This chain joins TRBV20-1 and TRBJ2-5; either TRBD1 or TRBD2 may fit D (5 bases each). Germline V lookup: CDR1 DFQATT, CDR2 SNEGSKA (reference sequence). The CDR3 covers 14 residues. Between the trimmed V and J ends, which lost 6 bases and 1 base, there was a span of 15 bases.

This clonotype has at least ten counts. The V gene is TRBV20-1, the J gene TRBJ2-7; either TRBD1 or TRBD2 may supply D (5 bases each). The germline V and J ends were trimmed by 6 bases and 4 bases, with 10 bases remaining between them. Germline CDR1 reads DFQATT; CDR2 reads SNEGSKA (reference sequence). The CDR3 spans 11 residues. CDR3 in DNA: TGCAGTGCCGGGACCAGGTACGAGCAGTACTTC. It specifies CSAGTRYEQYF.

Ten or more counts support this clonotype. The chain recombines TRBV12-3 or TRBV12-4 with TRBJ1-2; D is ambiguous. The CDR3 covers 12 residues. Trimming shortened V by 5 bases and J by 7 bases, and 11 bases separated the two germline ends. CDR3 in DNA: TGTGCCAGCAGTCTCGAGATGGGTGGCTACACCTTC. Amino acids: CASSLEMGGYTF.

Comment on this clonotype: This may be a read error, as it is one base from a much larger clone. This chain connects TRBV7-2 to TRBJ1-2, with 10 bases fitting TRBD1. The CDR3 length is 15 residues. The germline gives CDR1 SGHTA, CDR2 FQGNSA. V was clipped by 4 bases and J by 3 bases; unmatched bases: 5. Here the CDR3 DNA reads TGTGCCAGCAGCTCATCGACAGGGGGCTACTATGGCTACACCTTC. As protein: CASSSSTGGYYGYTF. Filled out from reference TRBV7-2 and TRBJ1-2, the complete variable domain reads GAGVSQSPSNKVTEKGKDVELRCDPISGHTALYWYRQSLGQGLEFLIYFQGNSAPDKSGLPSDRFSAERTGGSVSTLTIQRTQQEDSAVYLCASSSSTGGYYGYTFGSGTRLTVV.

This clonotype has ten or more counts. The DNA for the CDR3 is TGTGCCAGCAGCTTAGCCCCGACTATGGGACCCTACGAGCAGTACTTC. Translation: CASSLAPTMGPYEQYF. The rearrangement joins TRBV7-9 to TRBJ2-7; D may be TRBD1 or TRBD2 (5 bases each). There are 16 residues in the CDR3. V gave up 0 bases and J gave up 2 bases, with 14 bases separating them. CDR1 and CDR2 (germline): SEHNR, FQNEAQ (reference sequence).